The 13 T cell receptor beta chains presented below share a single source sample, sequenced in a study of spatial heterogeneity in lung cancer. TCRdb re-analysed the 5' RACE reads in MiXCR, keeping a single row per CDR3 protein. The sample holds some 120,000 distinct CDR3 sequences, roughly an eighth seen once. Noted time point: blood at routine non-recurrence follow-up after resection. Sequencing was performed on whole RNA extracted from tumor and nontumor lung tissue, or from frozen PBMC, and the material was left unsorted. The sample here was PBMCs, taken at follow-up. The receptors stem from a male donor with early-stage non-small cell lung cancer.

This chain links TRBV2 with TRBJ2-1; 7 bases are shared with TRBD2. This CDR3 has 15 amino acids. V gave up 5 bases and J gave up 6 bases; unmatched junction bases: 10. Per the germline V gene, CDR1 is SNHLY and CDR2 is FYNNEI. This chain's CDR3 is CASSYLTSSLNEQFF. The DNA for the CDR3 is TGTGCCAGCAGTTACTTGACTAGCTCCCTCAATGAGCAGTTCTTC.

The V call is TRBV3-1, the J call TRBJ2-7; TRBD2 might be the D (5 bases). This CDR3 is built from 11 residues. Germline loops: CDR1 LGHDT, CDR2 YNNKEL (reference sequence). V dropped 6 bases and J dropped 7 bases, with 10 bases sitting between them. As DNA, the CDR3 is TGTGCCAGCAGTTCCACGGGGGAGCAGTACTTC. Translation gives CASSSTGEQYF.

The chain recombines TRBV4-3 with TRBJ2-3; D is uncertain. V lost 3 bases, J lost 3 bases, and 7 bases lay in between. The CDR3 covers 13 residues. Germline V lookup: CDR1 LGHNA, CDR2 YSLEER. In DNA, the CDR3 is TGCGCCAGCAGCCAGCAATCTACAGATACGCAGTATTTT. Amino acid sequence: CASSQQSTDTQYF.

This clonotype was counted many times. The CDR3 loop reads CASSLGRDSSNYGYTF. The DNA for the CDR3 is TGTGCCAGCAGCTTAGGCCGGGACAGCTCTAACTATGGCTACACCTTC. The V gene is TRBV7-9, the J gene TRBJ1-2, with 7 bases fitting TRBD1. This CDR3 is 16 amino acids long. V trimming: 1 base; J trimming: 0 bases; junction bases outside the gene matches: 5. CDR1 and CDR2 (germline): SEHNR, FQNEAQ (reference sequence).

The chain has TRBV7-9 and TRBJ2-1; D is unresolved. Germline loops: CDR1 SEHNR, CDR2 FQNEAQ (reference sequence). V was clipped by 5 bases and J by 10 bases, with 9 bases between them. The CDR3 runs to 11 residues. The CDR3 nucleotides are TGTGCCAGCAGCACTGGAAAGGAGCAGTTCTTC. Translation: CASSTGKEQFF.

This clonotype was seen more than once but under ten times. J is TRBJ2-4 and V is TRBV7-9; the D gene is possibly TRBD1 (5 bases). Trimming took off 8 bases at V and 0 bases at J, with 8 bases between the two ends. This CDR3 has 13 residues. The germline V gene encodes CDR1 SEHNR and CDR2 FQNEAQ (reference sequence). This CDR3 reads CASSGLAKNIQYF. CDR3 DNA: TGTGCCAGCTCAGGGCTAGCCAAAAACATTCAGTACTTC.

This clonotype has just a few counts. The chain employs TRBV28 and TRBJ1-5; D not certain. The CDR3 is 16 amino acids. Germline lookup yields CDR1 MDHEN and CDR2 SYDVKM. Trimming cost V 2 bases and J 0 bases, with 11 bases left between them. As DNA, the CDR3 is TGTGCCAGCAGTTTACAGCAGGCTTATAGCAATCAGCCCCAGCATTTT. Translation: CASSLQQAYSNQPQHF.

The chain recombines TRBV7-2 with TRBJ1-5, with TRBD1 matching over 10 bases. The CDR3 loop spans 15 amino acids. J was trimmed by 7 bases and V by 3 bases; bases with no gene match: 6. Germline values: CDR1 SGHTA, CDR2 FQGNSA. The CDR3 protein is CASSFGTGDGQPQHF. The CDR3, as DNA: TGTGCCAGCAGCTTTGGGACAGGGGACGGGCAGCCCCAGCATTTT. Full variable domain (remainder filled in from reference TRBV7-2 and TRBJ1-5): GAGVSQSPSNKVTEKGKDVELRCDPISGHTALYWYRQSLGQGLEFLIYFQGNSAPDKSGLPSDRFSAERTGGSVSTLTIQRTQQEDSAVYLCASSFGTGDGQPQHFGDGTRLSIL.

Written as DNA, the CDR3 is TGTGCCAGCCACCCGGGTGACGCGAACACCGGGGAGCTGTTTTTT. As protein: CASHPGDANTGELFF. V and J are TRBV2 and TRBJ2-2; D gene ambiguous. This CDR3 region has 15 residues. Germline V CDR1 and CDR2: SNHLY, FYNNEI. Trimming removed 8 bases from V and 0 bases from J, with 13 bases in between.

J is TRBJ2-7 and V is TRBV10-2; the D is unclear. Trimming cost V 6 bases and J 2 bases, with 14 bases left between them. Looked up from germline, CDR1 is WSHSY and CDR2 is SAAADI. There are 14 residues in the CDR3. The DNA of the CDR3 is TGCGCCAGCAGCCCAGCCGGACGGGCCTACGAGCAGTACTTC. This gives the protein CASSPAGRAYEQYF.

This clonotype was seen more than once but under ten times. The chain recombines TRBV7-3 with TRBJ2-6, with D unresolved. This CDR3 is 15 amino acids long. Germline-derived CDR1 and CDR2 are SGHTA and FQGTGA. V was trimmed by 1 base and J by 2 bases, leaving 6 bases between them. The CDR3 coding sequence is TGTGCCAGCAGCTTAAGGGGAACTGGGGCCAACGTCCTGACTTTC. This sequence encodes CASSLRGTGANVLTF.

This clonotype was seen more than once but under ten times. This chain joins TRBV29-1 and TRBJ2-3; the D is unclear. The V gene lost 3 bases and the J gene lost 0 bases, with 4 bases spanning the gap. This CDR3 has 12 residues. Germline values: CDR1 SQVTM, CDR2 ANQGSEA. The CDR3 sequence is CSVEASTDTQYF. In nucleotides, the CDR3 is TGCAGCGTTGAGGCTAGCACAGATACGCAGTATTTT.

The rearrangement joins TRBV5-4 to TRBJ2-1; D ambiguous. Germline V gene lookup returns CDR1 SGHNT and CDR2 YYREEE (reference sequence). Trimming took off 0 bases at V and 5 bases at J, with 18 bases between the two ends. CDR3 length: 17 amino acids. The CDR3 DNA reads TGTGCCAGCAGCTTGGGCCCTAAAAGGATAATGGACAATGAGCAGTTCTTC. As protein: CASSLGPKRIMDNEQFF.